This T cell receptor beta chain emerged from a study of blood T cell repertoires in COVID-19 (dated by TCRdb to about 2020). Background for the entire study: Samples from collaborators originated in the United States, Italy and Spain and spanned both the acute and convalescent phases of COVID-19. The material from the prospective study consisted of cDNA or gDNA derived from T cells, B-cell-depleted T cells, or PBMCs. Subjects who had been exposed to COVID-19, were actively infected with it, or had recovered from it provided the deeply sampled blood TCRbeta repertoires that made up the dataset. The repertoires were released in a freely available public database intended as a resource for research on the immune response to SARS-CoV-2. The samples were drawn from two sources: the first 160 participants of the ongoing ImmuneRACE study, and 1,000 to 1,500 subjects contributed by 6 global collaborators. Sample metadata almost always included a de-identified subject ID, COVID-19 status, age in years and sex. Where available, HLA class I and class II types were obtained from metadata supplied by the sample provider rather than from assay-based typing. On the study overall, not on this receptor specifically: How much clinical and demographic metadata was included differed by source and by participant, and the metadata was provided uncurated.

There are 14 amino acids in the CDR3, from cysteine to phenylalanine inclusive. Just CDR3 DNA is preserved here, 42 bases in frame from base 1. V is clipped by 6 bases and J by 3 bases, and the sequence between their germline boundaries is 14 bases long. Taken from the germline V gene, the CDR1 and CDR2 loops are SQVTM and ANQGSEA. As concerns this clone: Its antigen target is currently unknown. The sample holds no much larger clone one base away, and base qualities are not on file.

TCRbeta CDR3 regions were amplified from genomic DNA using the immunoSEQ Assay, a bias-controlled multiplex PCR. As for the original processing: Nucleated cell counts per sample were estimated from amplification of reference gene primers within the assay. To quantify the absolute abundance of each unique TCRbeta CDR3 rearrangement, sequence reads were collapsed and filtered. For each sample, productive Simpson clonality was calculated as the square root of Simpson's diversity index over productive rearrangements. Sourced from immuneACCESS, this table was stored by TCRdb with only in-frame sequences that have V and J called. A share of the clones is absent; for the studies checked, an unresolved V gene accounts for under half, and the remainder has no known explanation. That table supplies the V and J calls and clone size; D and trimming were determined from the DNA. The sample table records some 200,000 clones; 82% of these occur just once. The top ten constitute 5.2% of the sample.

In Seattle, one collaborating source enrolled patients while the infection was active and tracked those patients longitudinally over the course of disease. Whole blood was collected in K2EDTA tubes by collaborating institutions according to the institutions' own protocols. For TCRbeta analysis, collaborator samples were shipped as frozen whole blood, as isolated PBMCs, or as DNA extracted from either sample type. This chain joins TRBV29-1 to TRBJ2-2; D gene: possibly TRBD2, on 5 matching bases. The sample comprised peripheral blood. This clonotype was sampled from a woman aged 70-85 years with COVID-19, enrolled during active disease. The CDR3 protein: CSVAASRDTGELFF. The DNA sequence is TGCAGCGTGGCGGCTAGCCGCGACACCGGGGAGCTGTTTTTT.